These 8 T cell receptor beta chains came from one sample sequenced in a study of identifying expanded T cells in peripheral blood. Here immunoSEQ multiplex PCR was the method, and the copy in TCRdb shows in-frame clones only, minus some. The sample holds fewer than 85,000 clones, about nine tenths seen once. The sequencing sample was made of blood. The receptor source for this set is a person between 18 and 70 years old in good health.

The chain links TRBV6-5 to TRBJ1-1; no reliable D call. The CDR3 is made up of 13 amino acids. Germline V CDR1 and CDR2: MNHEY, SVGAGI. V was pared by 5 bases and J by 7 bases, with 14 bases between. This chain's CDR3 is CASSPTYDGEAFF. The CDR3 nucleotides read TGTGCCAGCAGTCCTACTTACGATGGTGAAGCTTTCTTT.

The chain links TRBV6-1 to TRBJ2-1; D not resolved. The V gene lost 6 bases and the J gene lost 6 bases, with 15 bases spanning the gap. The germline CDR1 and CDR2 sequences are MNHNS and SASEGT. The CDR3 is 14 residues long. The CDR3 sequence is CASRQPRTLNEQFF. The CDR3 DNA follows: TGTGCCAGCAGACAACCGAGGACCCTCAATGAGCAGTTCTTC.

For this clone: Here the CDR3 omits its conserved ending phenylalanine or tryptophan, so a read error is the likely source. Because the CDR3's place on the DNA is in doubt, the DNA is left out and the CDR3 is given as listed by TCRdb. This chain uses TRBV27 with TRBJ2-3; the D call TRBD1 from the table was never checked on the DNA. Germline CDR1 and CDR2: MNHEY and SMNVEV (reference sequence). Inclusive of both ends, the CDR3 amounts to 9 amino acids. The CDR3 sequence: CASSTPGGS.

The chain links TRBV5-1 to TRBJ1-3; D call uncertain. Trimming cost V 4 bases and J 0 bases, with 14 bases left between them. The CDR3 covers 16 residues. CDR1 SGHRS and CDR2 YFSETQ come from the germline V gene. The CDR3 bases are TGCGCCAGCAGCGAAGGAGGTGAGGCCTCTGGAAACACCATATATTTT. Protein sequence: CASSEGGEASGNTIYF.

This sequence joins TRBV29-1 and TRBJ2-7, with D perhaps matching TRBD2 (5 bases). This CDR3 is built from 12 residues. Germline-derived CDR1 and CDR2 are SQVTM and ANQGSEA. V was trimmed by 3 bases and J by 5 bases, leaving 11 bases between them. The chain's CDR3 is CSVDEGSHEQYF. The CDR3 DNA is TGCAGCGTTGATGAGGGTTCGCACGAGCAGTACTTC.

The chain recombines TRBV7-2 with TRBJ2-5, with 8 nucleotides matching TRBD1. V shed 3 bases and J 4 bases; nucleotides not matched to a gene: 7. Germline CDR1 reads SGHTA; CDR2 reads FQGNSA. The CDR3 sequence is 15 residues long. The CDR3 spells CASSLTRTGRETQYF. Written as DNA, the CDR3 is TGTGCCAGCAGCTTGACCCGGACAGGGCGAGAGACCCAGTACTTC.

In its sample, this clone was seen once. The V gene is TRBV5-1, the J gene TRBJ2-7, with D perhaps matching TRBD1 (5 bases). CDR3 length: 15 amino acids. Germline CDR1 SGHRS, CDR2 YFSETQ. The V end was cut by 1 base, the J end by 1 base, with 12 bases between. The CDR3 spells CASSLTGYLSYEQYF. For the CDR3, the DNA is TGCGCCAGCAGCTTGACAGGCTACCTTTCCTACGAGCAGTACTTC. Based on the CDR3 plus reference TRBV5-1 and TRBJ2-7, the full variable domain is KAGVTQTPRYLIKTRGQQVTLSCSPISGHRSVSWYQQTPGQGLQFLFEYFSETQRNKGNFPGRFSGRQFSNSRSEMNVSTLELGDSALYLCASSLTGYLSYEQYFGPGTRLTVT.

The chain couples TRBV7-3 to TRBJ2-7; 12 bases align to TRBD1. The CDR3 is made up of 13 amino acids. Germline CDR1 SGHTA, CDR2 FQGTGA. The junction had 6 bases not matched to a gene; V was cut back by 5 bases and J by 10 bases. The CDR3 nucleotides read TGTGCCAGCAGCCACGGGGACAGGGGGCCCCAGTACTTC. The encoded protein is CASSHGDRGPQYF.